This TCR beta chain was captured in a study of blood T cell repertoires in COVID-19. Turning to the study itself: The United States, Italy and Spain were the sources of the acute and convalescent COVID-19 samples.

Original handling: Amplification from reference gene primers served as the basis for estimated nucleated cell counts. Some clones are missing from TCRdb's copy, which holds only in-frame ones; the method was immunoSEQ multiplex PCR. D and trimming come from the DNA, and the V and J calls and clone size come from that table. The sample includes around 270,000 clones, approximately 85% of them seen just once. The CDR3 loop spans 15 amino acids. V was pared by 0 bases and J by 5 bases, with 11 bases between. CDR1 is SGHRS and CDR2 is YFSETQ in the germline V gene. The sequence came from a human donor with COVID-19, enrolled during active disease. The donor label of this sample is uncertain. This rearrangement joins TRBV5-1 to TRBJ1-4, with D possibly being TRBD1 (5 bases). The sample taken for sequencing was peripheral blood. CDR3 sequence reads: CASSLEGRRNEKLFF. The CDR3, as DNA: TGCGCCAGCAGCTTGGAGGGGCGTCGAAATGAAAAACTGTTTTTT.